This TCR beta chain was captured in a study of T cell responses to AZD1222 COVID-19 vaccine (dated by TCRdb to 2020 to 2022). About the full investigation: TCR sequencing was performed for 230 to 250 trial participants, of whom 207 were given two doses of AZD1222 and around 26 were given two doses of MenACWY control vaccine. Trial participants were enrolled by age into subgroups of 18-55, 56-69 and 70-plus years, and around 150, 29 and 61 TCR-sequenced participants, respectively, were included in these subgroups.

The CDR3 regions of human TCRbeta chains were analyzed by immunosequencing. Processing in the source paper ran as follows. TCRs in the repertoires were compared against a reference library of SARS-CoV-2-specific TCRs that had been generated with the MIRA antigen-specificity platform. Breadth meant the fraction of unique TCRs that were SARS-CoV-2-associated, whereas depth meant the fraction of total T cells that were SARS-CoV-2-associated. Each spike-specific TCR was assigned to its reactive spike region and to a CD4 or CD8 class using the MIRA data. Log10-transformed breadth and depth values were compared by one-way ANOVA with Sidak's multiple comparisons tests. Imported from immuneACCESS, the table was reduced by TCRdb to in-frame sequences with V and J called. These copies leave out some clones; in studies compared against another copy, an unresolved V gene accounts for under half, and the cause of the remainder is not known. V, J and clone size are taken as reported in that table, and D and trimming were inferred from the DNA itself. The sample has roughly 140,000 clones on record, 75% to 90% of them singletons. 1.5% to 2% of the sample is held by the ten biggest clonotypes.

Per the publication, the time point label means: about 28 days (+/-7) after the second vaccine dose. AZD1222 recipients given second doses at about 4 weeks or at about 12 weeks were pooled, since spike-specific TCR depth and breadth were not found to differ between the two schedules. Vaccinee samples came from UK trials COV001 and COV002, including a single-blind randomized controlled phase 2/3 trial of AZD1222 (ChAdOx1 nCoV-19) in healthy adults. For TCRbeta chain sequencing, PBMC samples from trial participants were taken at day 0 and at day 28 after the second dose. General study outcomes and caveats: CD4 TCRs associated with the vaccine covered the entire spike protein, and the dominant responses were in regions 160-218 and 743-854. No day 14 peak-response samples were available, so repertoires were characterized only after the peak T cell response. Reportedly, close to half of the unique spike-specific TCRs recognized epitopes lying outside the regions that are mutated in the B.1.351 and B.1.1.7 variants. Conclusions about previously exposed vaccinees were limited because only 6 or 7 AZD1222 recipients were SARS-CoV-2 seropositive at baseline. Participants were mostly white British, with more females than males. The authors suggested clonal diversity may have been underestimated. In the small 56-69-year group, the increase in depth fell short of significance, most likely because of low power. After two AZD1222 doses, spike-specific TCR breadth and depth were significantly higher than at day 0 and than in MenACWY recipients.

On this clone: Its antigen remains unidentified. No qualities accompany the bases; no much larger clone lies one base away.

V loses 3 bases of germline sequence and J loses 4 bases, and the interval between the two ends is 10 bases. CDR1 is given as SGHRS and CDR2 as YFSETQ, both from the germline V gene. Including the terminal cysteine and phenylalanine, the CDR3 comprises 13 residues. Here the CDR3 DNA is all that survives: 39 bases in frame from base 1. Sequencing was performed on peripheral blood, taken 28 days after the second AZD1222 dose. This TCR was sampled from an adult who received the AZD1222 COVID-19 vaccine. The V gene is TRBV5-1 and the J gene is TRBJ1-2, with a tentative D gene TRBD1 over 6 matching bases. This receptor carries the CDR3 CASSSDSSYGYTF. The DNA is as follows: TGCGCCAGCAGCTCGGACAGCTCCTATGGCTACACCTTC.